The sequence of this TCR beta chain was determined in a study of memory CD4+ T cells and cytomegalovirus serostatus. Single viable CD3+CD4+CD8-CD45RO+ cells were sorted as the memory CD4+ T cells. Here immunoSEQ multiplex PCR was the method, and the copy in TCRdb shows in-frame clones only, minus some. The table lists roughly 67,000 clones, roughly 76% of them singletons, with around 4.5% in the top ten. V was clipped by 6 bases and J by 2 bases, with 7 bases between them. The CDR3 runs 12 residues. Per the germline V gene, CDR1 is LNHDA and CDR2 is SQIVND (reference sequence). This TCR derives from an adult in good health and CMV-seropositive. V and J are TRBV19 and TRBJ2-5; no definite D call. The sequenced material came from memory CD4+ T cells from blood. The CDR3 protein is CASSTNQETQYF. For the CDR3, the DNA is TGTGCCAGTAGCACCAATCAAGAGACCCAGTACTTC.